Below, 26 T cell receptor beta chains from the same sample are listed, as sequenced in a study of cytomegalovirus exposure and HLA in healthy donors. TCRdb keeps only in-frame clones here, not all; method: immunoSEQ multiplex PCR. The data contain some 120,000 clones, about 87% of them seen just once; the ten biggest clones take up about 1.9%. The source material was PBMCs. The origin of the receptors is a woman under 30 in good health and CMV-seronegative.

The chain carries TRBV5-4 and TRBJ1-1; D is ambiguous. CDR1 and CDR2 (germline): SGHNT, YYREEE (reference sequence). Trimming stripped 5 bases from V and 3 bases from J, with 11 bases between. The CDR3 runs 13 residues. The chain's CDR3 is CASRTPGDTEAFF. DNA of the CDR3: TGTGCCAGCAGGACCCCCGGGGACACTGAAGCTTTCTTT.

V usage is TRBV25-1 and J usage is TRBJ2-1; D not certain. V was pared by 6 bases and J by 15 bases, with 18 bases between. Looked up from germline, CDR1 is MGHDK and CDR2 is SYGVNS. The length of the CDR3 is 12 residues. The chain's CDR3 is CASSLQLPVMFF. CDR3 DNA: TGTGCCAGCAGCCTCCAATTGCCGGTGATGTTCTTC.

The chain uses TRBV10-2 and TRBJ2-3; 9 bases are shared with TRBD1. After removal of 5 bases from V and 0 bases from J, the junction contained 3 bases not matched to a gene. The CDR3 has 15 residues. Germline V gene lookup returns CDR1 WSHSY and CDR2 SAAADI. The CDR3 spells CASSSGTGSTDTQYF. CDR3 sequence (DNA): TGCGCCAGCAGTTCCGGGACAGGGAGCACAGATACGCAGTATTTT.

The chain links TRBV18 to TRBJ2-7; 7 nucleotides line up with TRBD1. Germline loops: CDR1 KGHSH, CDR2 LQKENI. V trimming: 3 bases; J trimming: 3 bases; junction bases outside the gene matches: 2. The CDR3 covers 13 residues. The CDR3 spells CASSPPGGYEQYF. CDR3 sequence (DNA): TGTGCCAGCTCACCCCCAGGGGGCTACGAGCAGTACTTC.

The rearrangement joins TRBV29-1 to TRBJ2-6; no clear D. V lost 3 bases and J 4 bases, leaving 4 bases between the germline ends. The V gene's germline CDR1 is SQVTM and CDR2 ANQGSEA. The CDR3 sequence is 12 residues long. The CDR3 here is CSVDSGANVLTF. The CDR3 region has the DNA TGCAGCGTTGATTCGGGGGCCAACGTCCTGACTTTC. The variable domain in full, completed from reference TRBV29-1 and TRBJ2-6, reads SAVISQKPSRDICQRGTSLTIQCQVDSQVTMMFWYRQQPGQSLTLIATANQGSEATYESGFVIDKFPISRPNLTFSTLTVSNMSPEDSSIYLCSVDSGANVLTFGAGSRLTVL.

The chain carries TRBV7-9 and TRBJ2-1; TRBD1 aligns across 11 bases. The CDR3 sequence is 16 residues long. The J segment lost 10 bases and the V segment lost 5 bases, leaving 13 bases of the junction unmatched. Germline V gives CDR1 SEHNR, CDR2 FQNEAQ (reference sequence). CDR3 sequence reads: CASSDPGQGVVLEQFF. The CDR3 DNA reads TGTGCCAGCAGCGACCCGGGACAGGGGGTTGTATTGGAGCAGTTCTTC.

The V and J genes are TRBV7-3 and TRBJ2-2; 8 nucleotides agree with TRBD1. With V trimmed by 3 bases and J by 3 bases, 6 bases remained unmatched. Germline V gene sequence: CDR1 SGHTA, CDR2 FQGTGA. The CDR3 is 16 amino acids. DNA for the CDR3: TGTGCCAGCAGCTTCCCAACGACAGGGGACACCGGGGAGCTGTTTTTT. This translates into CASSFPTTGDTGELFF.

This clone was found once. The chain recombines TRBV7-9 with TRBJ2-2; 14 bases match TRBD2. The germline gives CDR1 SEHNR, CDR2 FQNEAQ (reference sequence). The CDR3 has 15 residues. Trimming took 8 bases from V and 6 from J; bases not matched to a gene: 5. The CDR3 loop reads CASPGTSGSSGELFF. The CDR3 nucleotides read TGTGCCAGCCCAGGGACTAGCGGGAGCTCCGGGGAGCTGTTTTTT.

The rearrangement joins TRBV11-3 to TRBJ2-7; maybe TRBD2 (7 bases). Germline CDR1 is SGHNT and CDR2 is YENEEA. Trimming removed 5 bases at V and 0 bases at J, with 20 bases between. The CDR3 has 17 residues. CDR3 residues: CASSPPRGQDNSYEQYF. The CDR3 region has the DNA TGTGCCAGCAGCCCACCGCGGGGGCAGGACAACTCCTACGAGCAGTACTTC.

V gene TRBV7-8 combines with J gene TRBJ2-1; TRBD2 agrees at 7 bases. Per the germline V gene, CDR1 is SGHVS and CDR2 is FQNEAQ. This CDR3 contains 16 residues. The junction had 7 bases not matched to a gene; V was cut back by 1 base and J by 4 bases. The CDR3 sequence: CASSLDWRERYNEQFF. For the CDR3, the DNA is TGTGCCAGCAGCTTAGATTGGCGGGAGAGGTACAATGAGCAGTTCTTC.

The V gene is TRBV6-5, the J gene TRBJ1-1; 8 bases fit TRBD1. J gave up 5 bases and V 6 bases, and 11 bases lay outside the gene matches. Germline V CDR1 and CDR2: MNHEY, SVGAGI. The length of the CDR3 is 15 residues. CDR3 DNA sequence: TGTGCCAGCAGCCACGTCCAGGGGGCGATAACTGAAGCTTTCTTT. Its protein product is CASSHVQGAITEAFF.

V gene TRBV19 combines with J gene TRBJ2-2; possibly TRBD2 for D (6 bases). Trimming removed 3 bases at V and 5 bases at J, with 10 bases between. The CDR3 runs 14 residues. Per germline, CDR1 LNHDA and CDR2 SQIVND (reference sequence). The CDR3 sequence: CASSIREATGELFF. The CDR3 DNA reads TGTGCCAGTAGTATCAGGGAGGCGACCGGGGAGCTGTTTTTT. The entire variable domain, with the rest obtained from reference TRBV19 and TRBJ2-2, is as follows: DGGITQSPKYLFRKEGQNVTLSCEQNLNHDAMYWYRQDPGQGLRLIYYSQIVNDFQKGDIAEGYSVSREKKESFPLTVTSAQKNPTAFYLCASSIREATGELFFGEGSRLTVL.

This chain joins TRBV4-2 and TRBJ2-5; 10 nucleotides align to TRBD2. V lost 4 bases and J lost 0; bases outside the gene matches: 14. Germline V gene sequence: CDR1 LGHNA, CDR2 YNFKEQ. This CDR3 contains 19 residues. The CDR3 loop reads CASSLGTSDNPGHQETQYF. CDR3 DNA: TGTGCCAGCAGCCTCGGGACTAGCGACAATCCTGGTCACCAAGAGACCCAGTACTTC.

The J gene is TRBJ1-1, the V gene TRBV28; 7 bases map to TRBD1. J lost 4 bases, V lost 4 bases, and 21 bases had no gene match. The CDR3 is 19 amino acids. The germline V gene has CDR1 MDHEN and CDR2 SYDVKM. The CDR3 nucleotides read TGTGCCAGCAGTTCCCCCGTCGGGGGCACATACCAGGGGGTCACTGAAGCTTTCTTT. Translating it yields CASSSPVGGTYQGVTEAFF.

The chain has TRBV2 and TRBJ1-1; tentative D call: TRBD1 (6 bases). Germline V gene data show CDR1 as SNHLY and CDR2 as FYNNEI. CDR3 length equals 15 residues. V lost 5 bases and J lost 4, with 17 bases in between. For the CDR3, the DNA is TGTGCCAGCAGTCGGGGGGCGTACCGGCCCACTGAAGCTTTCTTT. Amino acids: CASSRGAYRPTEAFF.

The genes are TRBV5-6 and TRBJ2-5, with D possibly TRBD1 on 5 matching bases. Germline V lookup: CDR1 SGHDT, CDR2 YYEEEE. The CDR3 covers 14 residues. Between the trimmed V and J ends, which lost 0 bases and 0 bases, there was a span of 6 bases. CDR3 coding DNA: TGTGCCAGCAGCTTGGTGACAGACCAAGAGACCCAGTACTTC. Its translation is CASSLVTDQETQYF.

V is TRBV5-6 and J is TRBJ2-1; tentatively, D is TRBD2 (5 bases). The germline V gene has CDR1 SGHDT and CDR2 YYEEEE. V was pared by 0 bases and J by 3 bases, with 10 bases between. CDR3 length: 15 amino acids. The CDR3 protein is CASSLGLALYNEQFF. CDR3 in DNA: TGTGCCAGCAGCTTGGGTCTAGCCCTCTACAATGAGCAGTTCTTC.

V usage is TRBV7-9 and J usage is TRBJ2-5, with TRBD1 identical over 8 bases. CDR1 is SEHNR, CDR2 FQNEAQ, per germline (reference sequence). Trimming at V came to 2 bases and at J to 2 bases, leaving 7 bases not matched to a gene. The CDR3 loop spans 16 amino acids. DNA for the CDR3: TGTGCCAGCAGCTTAACGAGACAGGGGCCACAAGAGACCCAGTACTTC. This encodes CASSLTRQGPQETQYF.

The chain joins TRBV7-8 to TRBJ2-1; 10 nucleotides line up with TRBD2. CDR1 is SGHVS, CDR2 FQNEAQ, per germline. This CDR3 comprises 18 residues. Trimming took 1 base from V and 0 from J; bases not matched to a gene: 6. This CDR3 is CASSLVAASGSSYNEQFF. CDR3 DNA sequence: TGTGCCAGCAGCTTAGTTGCGGCTAGCGGGAGCTCCTACAATGAGCAGTTCTTC.

The chain joins TRBV2 to TRBJ2-5; D call uncertain. The CDR3 contains 15 residues. V was trimmed by 6 bases and J by 2 bases, leaving 16 bases between them. Germline CDR1 is SNHLY and CDR2 is FYNNEI. The CDR3 DNA is TGTGCCAGCAGCCCCCGAGCCGTTAATCAAGAGACCCAGTACTTC. It codes for CASSPRAVNQETQYF.

This rearrangement joins TRBV5-1 to TRBJ1-2; a possible D gene is TRBD1 (5 bases). This CDR3 region has 12 residues. V was trimmed by 3 bases and J by 5 bases, leaving 8 bases between them. The germline V gene encodes CDR1 SGHRS and CDR2 YFSETQ. The CDR3 DNA is TGCGCCAGCAGCTGGGACTCGTATGGCTACACCTTC. Encoded protein: CASSWDSYGYTF.

The J gene is TRBJ2-7, the V gene TRBV9, with D maybe TRBD2 (6 bases). Trimming shortened V by 2 bases and J by 2 bases, and 11 bases separated the two germline ends. Germline CDR1 and CDR2: SGDLS and YYNGEE. The CDR3 sequence is 14 residues long. The CDR3: CASSVRETPYEQYF. DNA of the CDR3: TGTGCCAGCAGCGTTCGGGAGACTCCCTACGAGCAGTACTTC.

The genes are TRBV30 and TRBJ2-1; D is perhaps TRBD2 (5 bases). V lost 0 bases, J lost 0 bases, and 15 bases lay in between. Germline CDR1 GTSNPN, CDR2 SVGIG (reference sequence). CDR3 length: 17 residues. CDR3 residues: CAWSVMRRTSSYNEQFF. The CDR3 DNA sequence: TGTGCCTGGAGTGTAATGAGACGCACTAGCTCCTACAATGAGCAGTTCTTC. Full variable domain (outside the CDR3, taken from reference TRBV30 and TRBJ2-1): SQTIHQWPATLVQPVGSPLSLECTVEGTSNPNLYWYRQAAGRGLQLLFYSVGIGQISSEVPQNLSASRPQDRQFILSSKKLLLSDSGFYLCAWSVMRRTSSYNEQFFGPGTRLTVL.

The rearrangement joins TRBV30 to TRBJ2-7; 9 bases align to TRBD2. The CDR3 runs to 16 residues. CDR1 GTSNPN and CDR2 SVGIG come from the germline V gene (reference sequence). V shed 0 bases, J shed 5 bases, and the junction held 11 bases outside the gene matches. The CDR3 sequence: CAWSVRSGLASNEQYF. The CDR3 DNA is TGTGCCTGGAGTGTACGTTCGGGACTAGCAAGTAACGAGCAGTACTTC.

The CDR3 reads CASSRGGSTDTQYF. As DNA, the CDR3 is TGTGCCAGCAGTCGCGGGGGAAGCACAGATACGCAGTATTTT. The chain employs TRBV6-4 and TRBJ2-3; TRBD2 aligns across 7 bases. Germline V gives CDR1 MRHNA, CDR2 SNTAGT. The trim removed 5 bases at V and 0 bases at J, leaving 2 bases unmatched. This CDR3 is built from 14 residues.

The rearrangement links TRBV4-3 to TRBJ2-7, with TRBD2 matching 9 bases. The germline CDR1 and CDR2 sequences are LGHNA and YSLEER. Trimming removed 4 bases from V and 5 bases from J; junction bases left unmatched: 6. The CDR3 contains 14 residues. The CDR3: CASSLAGGVNEQYF. The CDR3 DNA reads TGCGCCAGCAGCCTCGCGGGAGGGGTAAACGAGCAGTACTTC.